Listed below are T cell receptor beta chains from one sample, sequenced in a study of technical replicates of blood from a few donors. Only in-frame clones appear in the TCRdb table, and some are missing; sequencing was by immunoSEQ multiplex PCR. The sample includes tens of thousands of clones, 91% seen only once; the top ten take 0.3% to 0.45%. Sequenced input: T cells isolated from PBMCs. Receptor source: a human donor in good health. Some clones in this sample may be carry-over from other donors' samples. The CDR3 runs from the conserved cysteine through the conserved F or W. The order of the fields is clone size, J gene, V gene, D gene, CDR3 protein, CDR3 DNA. A D gene is named only where the DNA matches it firmly. Part of the rows lack a size; the others show once, few, many or a class for expanded clones.

clone size: -; J gene: TRBJ1-5; V gene: TRBV11-2; D gene: -; CDR3 protein: CASSLSMGGARQPQHF; CDR3 DNA: TGTGCCAGCAGCTTATCAATGGGGGGGGCTCGTCAGCCCCAGCATTTT
clone size: -; J gene: TRBJ2-7; V gene: TRBV15; D gene: -; CDR3 protein: CATKGTWSNYEQYF; CDR3 DNA: TGTGCCACCAAGGGGACATGGAGTAACTACGAGCAGTACTTC
clone size: -; J gene: TRBJ1-5; V gene: TRBV7-2; D gene: TRBD1; CDR3 protein: CASSFTGQGTQPQHF; CDR3 DNA: TGTGCCAGCAGCTTTACCGGACAGGGAACTCAGCCCCAGCATTTT
clone size: -; J gene: TRBJ2-2; V gene: TRBV7-3; D gene: -; CDR3 protein: CASSRDLNTGELFF; CDR3 DNA: TGTGCCAGCAGCCGTGACTTGAACACCGGGGAGCTGTTTTTT
clone size: -; J gene: TRBJ2-7; V gene: TRBV5-1; D gene: TRBD1; CDR3 protein: CASSPGQGAPYEQYF; CDR3 DNA: TGCGCCAGCAGCCCCGGACAGGGGGCCCCCTACGAGCAGTACTTC
clone size: once; J gene: TRBJ2-1; V gene: TRBV6-1; D gene: -; CDR3 protein: CASSDMSVSSYNEQFF; CDR3 DNA: TGTGCCAGCAGTGATATGTCCGTGAGCTCCTACAATGAGCAGTTCTTC
clone size: once; J gene: TRBJ1-4; V gene: TRBV28; D gene: -; CDR3 protein: CASSLGAATNEKLFF; CDR3 DNA: TGTGCCAGCAGCTTAGGAGCGGCAACTAATGAAAAACTGTTTTTT
clone size: -; J gene: TRBJ1-2; V gene: TRBV11-2; D gene: -; CDR3 protein: CASSQPGAGAAGYTF; CDR3 DNA: TGTGCCAGCAGCCAACCTGGGGCCGGAGCCGCTGGCTACACCTTC
clone size: -; J gene: TRBJ2-3; V gene: TRBV19; D gene: -; CDR3 protein: CASSPQFNTDTQYF; CDR3 DNA: TGTGCCAGTAGTCCCCAGTTTAATACAGATACGCAGTATTTT
clone size: -; J gene: TRBJ2-7; V gene: TRBV7-2; D gene: -; CDR3 protein: CASSPSGQLTYEQYF; CDR3 DNA: TGTGCCAGCAGCCCCAGCGGACAGTTAACCTACGAGCAGTACTTC
clone size: -; J gene: TRBJ2-5; V gene: TRBV7-8; D gene: -; CDR3 protein: CASSLQGSQETQYF; CDR3 DNA: TGTGCCAGCAGCTTACAGGGGTCCCAAGAGACCCAGTACTTC
clone size: -; J gene: TRBJ2-1; V gene: TRBV10-3; D gene: TRBD2; CDR3 protein: CAISENESGRSDEQFF; CDR3 DNA: TGTGCCATCAGTGAAAATGAGAGCGGGAGGAGCGATGAGCAGTTCTTC
clone size: -; J gene: TRBJ2-5; V gene: TRBV29-1; D gene: -; CDR3 protein: CSVVAEPGHPRRETQYF; CDR3 DNA: TGCAGCGTTGTTGCCGAGCCCGGGCATCCGAGGAGGGAGACCCAGTACTTC
clone size: -; J gene: TRBJ2-7; V gene: TRBV11-2; D gene: TRBD2; CDR3 protein: CASSSQASGRIGEQYF; CDR3 DNA: TGTGCCAGCAGCTCCCAAGCTAGCGGGAGAATCGGCGAGCAGTACTTC
clone size: -; J gene: TRBJ2-3; V gene: TRBV20-1; D gene: -; CDR3 protein: CSARRDTQYF; CDR3 DNA: TGCAGTGCTAGACGAGATACGCAGTATTTT
clone size: -; J gene: TRBJ2-1; V gene: TRBV5-1; D gene: -; CDR3 protein: CASSLGSGAGEQFF; CDR3 DNA: TGCGCCAGCAGCTTGGGTTCAGGGGCGGGCGAGCAGTTCTTC
clone size: -; J gene: TRBJ1-4; V gene: TRBV30; D gene: -; CDR3 protein: CAWSVLITNEKLFF; CDR3 DNA: TGTGCCTGGAGTGTACTGATAACTAATGAAAAACTGTTTTTT
clone size: -; J gene: TRBJ2-5; V gene: TRBV30; D gene: -; CDR3 protein: CAWTRVQAQETQYF; CDR3 DNA: TGTGCCTGGACCCGAGTGCAGGCCCAAGAGACCCAGTACTTC
clone size: -; J gene: TRBJ2-1; V gene: TRBV4-1; D gene: -; CDR3 protein: CASSQGERGHYNEQFF; CDR3 DNA: TGCGCCAGCAGCCAAGGCGAGCGGGGACACTACAATGAGCAGTTCTTC
clone size: once; J gene: TRBJ2-7; V gene: TRBV15; D gene: TRBD2; CDR3 protein: CATSREPLAGVNDEQYF; CDR3 DNA: TGTGCCACCAGCAGAGAACCACTAGCGGGAGTTAACGACGAGCAGTACTTC
clone size: few; J gene: TRBJ2-7; V gene: TRBV2; D gene: -; CDR3 protein: CASSEAREVGEQYF; CDR3 DNA: TGTGCCAGCAGTGAAGCCCGCGAGGTGGGCGAGCAGTACTTC
clone size: -; J gene: TRBJ1-2; V gene: TRBV30; D gene: -; CDR3 protein: CAWSAGSNYGYTF; CDR3 DNA: TGTGCCTGGAGTGCCGGGAGTAACTATGGCTACACCTTC
clone size: -; J gene: TRBJ1-5; V gene: TRBV27; D gene: TRBD1; CDR3 protein: CASSTDRAQPQHF; CDR3 DNA: TGTGCCAGCAGTACGGACAGGGCTCAGCCCCAGCATTTT
clone size: once; J gene: TRBJ1-2; V gene: TRBV6-4; D gene: TRBD1; CDR3 protein: CASSDQDRGNYGYTF; CDR3 DNA: TGTGCCAGCAGTGATCAGGACAGGGGAAACTATGGCTACACCTTC
clone size: few; J gene: TRBJ2-7; V gene: TRBV7-2; D gene: -; CDR3 protein: CASSYTYEQYF; CDR3 DNA: TGTGCCAGCAGCTATACCTACGAGCAGTACTTC
clone size: -; J gene: TRBJ2-5; V gene: TRBV27; D gene: -; CDR3 protein: CASSPQGETQYF; CDR3 DNA: TGTGCCAGCAGTCCGCAGGGTGAGACCCAGTACTTC
clone size: -; J gene: TRBJ1-2; V gene: TRBV29-1; D gene: -; CDR3 protein: CSGRVDYGYTF; CDR3 DNA: TGCAGCGGCAGGGTAGACTATGGCTACACCTTC
clone size: -; J gene: TRBJ2-7; V gene: TRBV28; D gene: TRBD2; CDR3 protein: CATTISGRSEQYF; CDR3 DNA: TGTGCCACCACCATTAGCGGGAGATCCGAGCAGTACTTC
clone size: -; J gene: TRBJ2-1; V gene: TRBV29-1; D gene: TRBD1; CDR3 protein: CSVVLVGTVVGQFF; CDR3 DNA: TGCAGCGTTGTTTTAGTTGGGACAGTGGTAGGGCAGTTCTTC
clone size: once; J gene: TRBJ1-1; V gene: TRBV7-8; D gene: -; CDR3 protein: CASSLPRTDQGNTEAFF; CDR3 DNA: TGTGCCAGCAGCTTACCACGGACAGATCAAGGGAACACTGAAGCTTTCTTT
clone size: -; J gene: TRBJ1-2; V gene: TRBV30; D gene: -; CDR3 protein: CAWSLTYGYTF; CDR3 DNA: TGTGCCTGGAGTCTAACCTATGGCTACACCTTC
clone size: -; J gene: TRBJ2-1; V gene: TRBV29-1; D gene: -; CDR3 protein: CSAEGGERNEQFF; CDR3 DNA: TGCAGCGCCGAGGGGGGGGAAAGGAATGAGCAGTTCTTC
clone size: -; J gene: TRBJ1-1; V gene: TRBV6-1; D gene: -; CDR3 protein: CASSEEGDTEAFF; CDR3 DNA: TGTGCCAGCAGTGAGGAAGGGGACACTGAAGCTTTCTTT
clone size: -; J gene: TRBJ2-7; V gene: TRBV7-8; D gene: TRBD1; CDR3 protein: CASSLRQGIYEQYF; CDR3 DNA: TGTGCCAGCAGCTTGCGACAGGGAATATACGAGCAGTACTTC
clone size: few; J gene: TRBJ1-1; V gene: TRBV27; D gene: -; CDR3 protein: CASSLQRGNTEAFF; CDR3 DNA: TGTGCCAGCAGCTTACAGCGGGGAAACACTGAAGCTTTCTTT
clone size: -; J gene: TRBJ2-5; V gene: TRBV18; D gene: TRBD1; CDR3 protein: CASSKGQGARETQYF; CDR3 DNA: TGTGCCAGCTCAAAGGGACAGGGGGCCCGAGAGACCCAGTACTTC
clone size: -; J gene: TRBJ2-7; V gene: TRBV29-1; D gene: TRBD1; CDR3 protein: CSVELGQGSSYEQYF; CDR3 DNA: TGCAGCGTTGAATTAGGACAGGGCAGCTCCTACGAGCAGTACTTC
clone size: -; J gene: TRBJ1-2; V gene: TRBV6-5; D gene: -; CDR3 protein: CASSYDRFEAYGYTF; CDR3 DNA: TGTGCCAGCAGTTACGACAGGTTCGAAGCATATGGCTACACCTTC
clone size: once; J gene: TRBJ1-3; V gene: TRBV6-1; D gene: -; CDR3 protein: CASRGPGNTIYF; CDR3 DNA: TGTGCCAGCAGGGGGCCTGGAAACACCATATATTTT
clone size: -; J gene: TRBJ1-2; V gene: TRBV9; D gene: TRBD1; CDR3 protein: CASSVEQGGHGYTF; CDR3 DNA: TGTGCCAGCAGCGTAGAACAGGGGGGCCATGGCTACACCTTC
clone size: few; J gene: TRBJ1-1; V gene: TRBV19; D gene: TRBD1; CDR3 protein: CASQGASAEAFF; CDR3 DNA: TGTGCCAGTCAGGGGGCTAGTGCTGAAGCTTTCTTT
clone size: -; J gene: TRBJ2-1; V gene: TRBV5-4; D gene: TRBD2; CDR3 protein: CASSSGLAGGPGQFF; CDR3 DNA: TGTGCCAGCAGCTCGGGACTAGCGGGAGGGCCGGGGCAGTTCTTC
clone size: -; J gene: TRBJ1-5; V gene: TRBV11-2; D gene: -; CDR3 protein: CASSFGGINQPQHF; CDR3 DNA: TGTGCCAGCAGCTTCGGGGGGATCAATCAGCCCCAGCATTTT
clone size: -; J gene: TRBJ2-1; V gene: TRBV27; D gene: TRBD2; CDR3 protein: CASSSPLKRGPGEQFF; CDR3 DNA: TGTGCCAGCAGTTCCCCCTTAAAGCGGGGGCCGGGAGAGCAGTTCTTC
clone size: -; J gene: TRBJ2-3; V gene: TRBV5-1; D gene: -; CDR3 protein: CASSLAGGAGTDTQYF; CDR3 DNA: TGCGCCAGCAGCTTGGCCGGAGGGGCCGGCACAGATACGCAGTATTTT
clone size: -; J gene: TRBJ1-5; V gene: TRBV30; D gene: TRBD1; CDR3 protein: CAWSLYRGVGNQPQHF; CDR3 DNA: TGTGCCTGGAGTCTTTACAGGGGGGTGGGCAATCAGCCCCAGCATTTT
clone size: -; J gene: TRBJ1-2; V gene: TRBV5-1; D gene: TRBD1; CDR3 protein: CASSSYYRDSEDYGYTF; CDR3 DNA: TGCGCCAGCAGCTCATATTACCGGGACAGCGAAGACTATGGCTACACCTTC
clone size: -; J gene: TRBJ2-5; V gene: TRBV12-5; D gene: -; CDR3 protein: CASGLRETQYF; CDR3 DNA: TGTGCTAGTGGTCTCCGAGAGACCCAGTACTTC
clone size: once; J gene: TRBJ1-5; V gene: TRBV29-1; D gene: -; CDR3 protein: CSVALGHQNQPQHF; CDR3 DNA: TGCAGCGTGGCCCTGGGACATCAGAATCAGCCCCAGCATTTT
clone size: -; J gene: TRBJ2-1; V gene: TRBV19; D gene: TRBD2; CDR3 protein: CASSMWGLATDEQFF; CDR3 DNA: TGTGCCAGTAGTATGTGGGGACTAGCAACGGATGAGCAGTTCTTC
clone size: -; J gene: TRBJ1-4; V gene: TRBV19; D gene: -; CDR3 protein: CASSIRDEKLFF; CDR3 DNA: TGTGCCAGTAGTATCAGGGATGAAAAACTGTTTTTT
clone size: -; J gene: TRBJ1-1; V gene: TRBV7-3; D gene: -; CDR3 protein: CASSLSSYTEAFF; CDR3 DNA: TGTGCCAGCAGCTTAAGTTCTTACACTGAAGCTTTCTTT
clone size: -; J gene: TRBJ2-1; V gene: TRBV7-6; D gene: TRBD2; CDR3 protein: CASSFIASSGRAEQFF; CDR3 DNA: TGTGCCAGCAGTTTCATTGCGTCCAGCGGGAGGGCCGAGCAGTTCTTC
clone size: -; J gene: TRBJ1-5; V gene: TRBV19; D gene: -; CDR3 protein: CASSRDTNQPQHF; CDR3 DNA: TGTGCCAGTAGCCGGGACACCAATCAGCCCCAGCATTTT